The sequence of this T cell receptor (beta chain) was determined in a study of OX40 agonist ivuxolimab in advanced cancers. TCRdb's copy holds only in-frame clones and misses some; the assay was immunoSEQ multiplex PCR. Seen here are some 19,000 clones, over 65% observed once, and the top ten hold roughly 15%. Germline loops: CDR1 SGHAT, CDR2 FQNNGV. The V and J ends lost 3 bases and 2 bases respectively, with 7 bases between them. CDR3 size: 14 residues. Sequencing was performed on CD4+ or CD8+ T cells sorted from blood, taken in a trial of the OX40 agonist ivuxolimab. The chain uses TRBV11-2 and TRBJ1-4; D unclear. This TCR was recovered from an adult with an advanced solid tumor such as melanoma, head and neck, liver or kidney cancer. The chain's CDR3 is CASSLRRTNEKLFF. CDR3 DNA: TGTGCCAGCAGCTTGAGGAGGACTAATGAAAAACTGTTTTTT.